The 25 T cell receptor beta chains below all came from one sample that was sequenced in a study of blood T cells in healthy people across ages. For the second PCR, which ran for roughly 6 to 12 cycles, a sample-barcoded 5' primer and a J-beta primer mix were used. TCRdb called the 5' RACE reads again in MiXCR, with one record for every CDR3 protein. Of hundreds of thousands of distinct CDR3 sequences in the sample, 40% to 45% were seen once. Sequenced material: blood. Receptors originate from a woman in her sixties in good health.

With regard to this clonotype: Since a much larger clone is just one base distant, this may be a read error. This chain joins TRBV5-6 and TRBJ2-7; D is unclear. The CDR3 consists of 11 residues. Per germline, CDR1 SGHDT and CDR2 YYEEEE. CDR3 loop: CVSSLQGEQYF. In nucleotides, the CDR3 is TGTGTCAGCAGTTTACAAGGGGAGCAGTACTTC.

The chain couples TRBV4-3 to TRBJ2-7; D gene unclear. TRBJ2-5 explains the end of the DNA better; the J call may be wrong. The CDR3 has 18 amino acids. Per germline, CDR1 LGHNA and CDR2 YSLEER. For the CDR3, the DNA is TGCGCCAGCAGCCAATGGTCTGGTCGGGTAACCCTCCCCGAGACCCAGTACTTC. This translates into CASSQWSGRVTLPETQYF.

This chain joins TRBV7-2 and TRBJ1-2; no clear D. The ends were cut back, 2 bases at V and 3 bases at J, with 10 bases in the middle. This CDR3 spans 14 amino acids. The germline CDR1 and CDR2 sequences are SGHTA and FQGNSA. This CDR3 reads CASSLKDGDYGYTF. In nucleotides, the CDR3 is TGTGCCAGCAGCTTAAAGGACGGAGACTATGGCTACACCTTC.

J is TRBJ2-7 and V is TRBV27, with TRBD2 matching over 14 bases. J lost 8 bases, V lost 2 bases, and 8 bases had no gene match. Per the germline V gene, CDR1 is MNHEY and CDR2 is SMNVEV (reference sequence). CDR3 length: 16 amino acids. CDR3 loop: CASSLDGTSGGVKQYF. DNA for the CDR3: TGTGCCAGCAGTTTAGATGGGACTAGCGGGGGCGTGAAGCAGTACTTC.

This clonotype was observed at least ten times. The gene calls are TRBV12-3 or TRBV12-4 and TRBJ2-1; 7 nucleotides agree with TRBD1. V lost 4 bases, J lost 0 bases, and 9 bases stayed unmatched. The CDR3 length is 17 residues. Here the CDR3 reads CASSSSRDRDSYNEQFF. The CDR3 DNA reads TGTGCCAGCAGTTCATCAAGAGACAGGGACTCCTACAATGAGCAGTTCTTC.

The V and J genes are TRBV6-2 or TRBV6-3 and TRBJ2-3; 7 bases align to TRBD2. Losses at the gene ends were 4 bases for V and 6 bases for J; bases not matched to a gene: 19. Germline V gives CDR1 MNHEY, CDR2 SVGEGT. The CDR3 is 18 amino acids. Here the CDR3 reads CASSFPTPATSSKDTQYF. For the CDR3, the DNA is TGTGCCAGCAGTTTCCCTACCCCGGCGACTAGCTCTAAGGATACGCAGTATTTT.

This clonotype occurred a few times. This chain joins TRBV9 and TRBJ2-5, with 10 positions matching TRBD2. The DNA end is more similar to TRBJ2-7, so the J call may be wrong. This CDR3 is built from 15 residues. Looked up from germline, CDR1 is SGDLS and CDR2 is YYNGEE. The CDR3: CASSHRTSGPYEQYF. The CDR3 coding sequence is TGTGCCAGCAGCCACAGGACTAGCGGACCCTACGAGCAGTACTTC.

This clonotype was seen more than once but under ten times. The chain employs TRBV20-1 and TRBJ2-3; D may be TRBD1 or TRBD2 (5 bases each). The ends were cut back, 4 bases at V and 0 bases at J, with 14 bases in the middle. This CDR3 has 15 amino acids. Germline V gives CDR1 DFQATT, CDR2 SNEGSKA (reference sequence). The CDR3 DNA reads TGCAGTGCTATCCCAGGGACGGACAGCACAGATACGCAGTATTTT. It codes for CSAIPGTDSTDTQYF.

The chain employs TRBV28 and TRBJ2-3; 7 positions agree with TRBD1. The junction had 5 bases not matched to a gene; V was cut back by 6 bases and J by 2 bases. This CDR3 is 14 amino acids long. Germline lookup yields CDR1 MDHEN and CDR2 SYDVKM. DNA for the CDR3: TGTGCCAGCAGACGGGACAGTGACACAGATACGCAGTATTTT. It translates to CASRRDSDTDTQYF.

In this sample, this clonotype turned up once. The chain employs TRBV3-1 and TRBJ2-2, with D tentatively TRBD2 (6 bases). Trimming left V 4 bases short and J 5 bases short, with 8 bases between. This CDR3 has 13 residues. CDR1 is LGHDT and CDR2 is YNNKEL in the germline V gene (reference sequence). DNA of the CDR3: TGTGCCAGCAGCCCCCGGGAGACCGGGGAGCTGTTTTTT. It translates to CASSPRETGELFF.

This rearrangement joins TRBV18 to TRBJ1-5; maybe TRBD1 (5 bases). This CDR3 is 13 amino acids long. The V and J ends lost 8 bases and 5 bases respectively, with 13 bases between them. The germline gives CDR1 KGHSH, CDR2 LQKENI. The CDR3 DNA follows: TGTGCCAGCCAGACGGGGGTGGATCAGCCCCAGCATTTT. Translation gives CASQTGVDQPQHF. Filled out from reference TRBV18 and TRBJ1-5, the complete variable domain reads NAGVMQNPRHLVRRRGQEARLRCSPMKGHSHVYWYRQLPEEGLKFMVYLQKENIIDESGMPKERFSAEFPKEGPSILRIQQVVRGDSAAYFCASQTGVDQPQHFGDGTRLSIL.

This clonotype came up a few times. The V and J genes are TRBV5-6 and TRBJ2-3; the match to TRBD2 covers 9 bases. The CDR3 has 18 amino acids. Unmatched junction bases numbered 14, after V lost 3 bases and J lost 3 bases. From germline, CDR1 is SGHDT and CDR2 YYEEEE. The CDR3 reads CASSSAYLLAGATDTQYF. The CDR3 DNA reads as TGTGCCAGCAGCTCCGCTTACTTACTAGCGGGTGCAACAGATACGCAGTATTTT. Full variable domain (remainder filled in from reference TRBV5-6 and TRBJ2-3): DAGVTQSPTHLIKTRGQQVTLRCSPKSGHDTVSWYQQALGQGPQFIFQYYEEEERQRGNFPDRFSGHQFPNYSSELNVNALLLGDSALYLCASSSAYLLAGATDTQYFGPGTRLTVL.

In this sample, this clonotype turned up many times. Here the CDR3 DNA reads TGTGCCAGCACCCCCGGGGACAGGGTCGCCTACGAGCAGTACTTC. It codes for CASTPGDRVAYEQYF. The chain combines TRBV27 with TRBJ2-7; 9 nucleotides line up with TRBD1. V lost 7 bases to trimming and J lost 2 bases; unmatched junction nucleotides: 9. The length of the CDR3 is 15 residues. In germline, CDR1 is MNHEY, CDR2 SMNVEV (reference sequence).

This rearrangement joins TRBV12-3 or TRBV12-4 to TRBJ1-2; D is unresolved. CDR3 length: 11 amino acids. V gave up 3 bases and J gave up 7 bases, with 6 bases separating them. The CDR3 sequence: CASSFYSGYTF. The DNA of the CDR3 is TGTGCCAGCAGTTTCTACAGTGGCTACACCTTC.

This chain connects TRBV21-1 to TRBJ2-5; TRBD1 was called by the table and not checked on the DNA. TRBV21-1 is listed as a pseudogene. This CDR3 is built from 16 residues. CDR3 bases: TGTGCCAGCAGCAAAGGAAAGGGGACAGCGAAGTTGCGCGGGTACTTC. Translating gives CASSKGKGTAKLRGYF.

The chain joins TRBV24-1 to TRBJ2-1; no reliable D call. This CDR3 comprises 14 residues. Trimming removed 0 bases at V and 7 bases at J, with 9 bases between. Looked up from germline, CDR1 is KGHDR and CDR2 is SFDVKD. The CDR3, as DNA: TGTGCCACCAGTGATTTGAGAATCTCGAATGAGCAGTTCTTC. Translation: CATSDLRISNEQFF.

The chain links TRBV6-6 to TRBJ1-1; D call uncertain. The germline CDR1 and CDR2 sequences are MNHNY and SVGAGI (reference sequence). Trimming stripped 6 bases from V and 11 bases from J, with 19 bases between. The CDR3 runs 13 residues. DNA of the CDR3: TGTGCCAGCAGCCAAGGGCTCCCGGGTTGGGCTTTCTTT. Its protein is CASSQGLPGWAFF.

This clonotype appeared a few times. The V call is TRBV10-2, the J call TRBJ1-1; D ambiguous. V was shortened by 4 bases and J by 4 bases, with 13 bases between the two germline ends. Germline assignment: CDR1 WSHSY and CDR2 SAAADI. The CDR3 covers 14 residues. CDR3 sequence reads: CASSGEEWGTEAFF. The CDR3 DNA follows: TGCGCCAGCAGTGGGGAGGAGTGGGGCACTGAAGCTTTCTTT.

This clonotype was seen a few times. The J gene is TRBJ2-3, the V gene TRBV7-9; the match to TRBD1 covers 7 bases. Trimming cost V 1 base and J 5 bases; bases outside gene matches: 15. Germline V CDR1 and CDR2: SEHNR, FQNEAQ (reference sequence). The length of the CDR3 is 18 residues. CDR3 nucleotides: TGTGCCAGCAGCTTAGGACAGGGCACGCCCTTGGGGATAGATACGCAGTATTTT. It encodes CASSLGQGTPLGIDTQYF. The full variable domain, rest sourced from reference TRBV7-9 and TRBJ2-3, is DTGVSQNPRHKITKRGQNVTFRCDPISEHNRLYWYRQTLGQGPEFLTYFQNEAQLEKSRLLSDRFSAERPKGSFSTLEIQRTEQGDSAMYLCASSLGQGTPLGIDTQYFGPGTRLTVL.

The chain links TRBV11-3 to TRBJ2-5; D is uncertain. The CDR3 loop spans 15 amino acids. Trimming cost V 2 bases and J 11 bases, with 21 bases left between them. Per germline, CDR1 SGHNT and CDR2 YENEEA. CDR3 nucleotides: TGTGCCAGCAGCTTAAGCGTTGGCAGTTACAATGAGCAGTACTTC. This gives the protein CASSLSVGSYNEQYF. Complete variable domain (other parts from reference TRBV11-3 and TRBJ2-5): EAGVVQSPRYKIIEKKQPVAFWCNPISGHNTLYWYLQNLGQGPELLIRYENEEAVDDSQLPKDRFSAERLKGVDSTLKIQPAELGDSAVYLCASSLSVGSYNEQYFGPGTRLLVL.

Concerning this clonotype: Sequence at one end of the junction differs from germline and may be a read error. The chain links TRBV20-1 to TRBJ2-7; D is ambiguous. The J call is doubtful: the DNA matches TRBJ2-5 better. Looked up from germline, CDR1 is DFQATT and CDR2 is SNEGSKA (reference sequence). The CDR3 is 11 residues long. Written as DNA, the CDR3 is TGCGGTGCTAGAGAAGACAAGACCCAGTACTTC. This translates into CGAREDKTQYF.

This clonotype was seen a handful of times. The rearrangement links TRBV7-9 to TRBJ2-7; D gene ambiguous. This CDR3 is 14 amino acids long. V shed 1 base and J shed 4 bases, with 11 bases lying between them. Per the germline V gene, CDR1 is SEHNR and CDR2 is FQNEAQ (reference sequence). CDR3 protein: CASSLVVRAYEQYF. CDR3 in DNA: TGTGCCAGCAGCTTAGTAGTAAGGGCGTACGAGCAGTACTTC.

The chain combines TRBV20-1 with TRBJ1-4; D is unclear. Germline loops: CDR1 DFQATT, CDR2 SNEGSKA (reference sequence). V gave up 3 bases and J gave up 0 bases, with 8 bases separating them. The CDR3 sequence is 14 residues long. The CDR3 nucleotides read TGCAGTGCTAGCCGGGGAGCAACTAATGAAAAACTGTTTTTT. Translation gives CSASRGATNEKLFF.

There are a few counts of this clonotype. The chain is built from TRBV28 and TRBJ1-6; TRBD1 agrees at 7 bases. The CDR3 has 16 amino acids. V trimming: 5 bases; J trimming: 1 base; junction bases outside the gene matches: 5. CDR1 is MDHEN, CDR2 SYDVKM, per germline. CDR3 loop: CASSQGGASYNSPLHF. The CDR3 nucleotides are TGTGCCAGCAGTCAAGGGGGCGCGTCCTATAATTCACCCCTCCACTTT.

This chain joins TRBV3-1 and TRBJ2-7; D unclear. The J call is in doubt because the DNA end fits TRBJ2-5 better. The CDR3 is made up of 12 amino acids. Germline V gene data show CDR1 as LGHDT and CDR2 as YNNKEL (reference sequence). DNA for the CDR3: TGTGCCAGCAGCCAAACATTCGGGACCCAGTACTTC. It is translated as CASSQTFGTQYF.